This TCR beta chain was observed in a study of blood T cell repertoires in COVID-19. Study as a whole: Acute-phase and convalescent COVID-19 samples originated in the United States, Italy and Spain.

The V gene lost 3 bases and the J gene lost 5 bases, with 8 bases spanning the gap. The length of the CDR3 is 13 residues. In germline, CDR1 is SNHLY, CDR2 FYNNEI. Worth noting for this clone: Other DNA sequences of this sample code for an identical CDR3.

The data were produced by immunoSEQ multiplex PCR, yet TCRdb's version contains in-frame clones alone and is incomplete. The sample records approximately 160,000 clones, more than 85% being singletons. This chain joins TRBV2 and TRBJ1-5; D is unclear. This receptor was identified in a man aged 50 or older with acute or convalescent COVID-19. Sequencing used peripheral blood. In DNA, the CDR3 is TGTGCCAGCAGTGAGGGGAGATATCAGCCCCAGCATTTT. Its translation: CASSEGRYQPQHF.